This T cell receptor beta chain originates from a study of cytomegalovirus exposure and HLA in healthy donors. Study overall: HLA-typed donors were the source of some 80 million unique TCRs, which an early data release held.

Points from the study as a whole: Most TCR sequences were uncommon, yet certain public TCRs appeared in many donors. Later analysis demonstrated an association between a missense DCLRE1C variant and TCR beta V- and J-gene trimming.

While unrecorded immune exposures were likely, the donors were nominally healthy when sampled. The sample holds a few counts of this clone. Its specificity is unknown. The PCR contained 60 Vbeta and 13 Jbeta primers. Measured with immunoSEQ multiplex PCR; TCRdb has only the in-frame clones, and not every one. The table includes around 160,000 clones, 60% to 80% detected once. The germline gives CDR1 SGHAT, CDR2 FQNNGV. The V and J ends lost 6 bases and 7 bases respectively, with 15 bases between them. The CDR3 loop spans 13 amino acids. The sequenced material came from PBMCs. This receptor was obtained from a woman between 35 and 50 years old in good health and CMV-seropositive. This chain uses TRBV11-2 with TRBJ1-2; D not resolved. The CDR3 coding sequence is TGTGCCAGCAGTCCAGATCGGGATAGTGGCTACACCTTC. Encoded protein: CASSPDRDSGYTF.